One sample yielded the 5 T cell receptor beta chains listed below, sequenced in a study of identical twins. MiXCR, applied by TCRdb to the 5' RACE reads, yields one record per CDR3 protein. The repertoire consists of around 480,000 distinct CDR3 sequences, with approximately 15% occurring once and the leading ten covering around 0.57%. The sample was also reused in another study, on yellow fever vaccine responses in identical twins.

Input material: CD4+ T cells sorted from blood. Receptors originate from a woman aged 18-35 years in good health.

This clonotype was counted between two and nine times. The chain links TRBV5-1 to TRBJ2-7, with D perhaps TRBD2 (5 bases). Deletions cut 1 base from V and 2 bases from J, with 10 bases between. CDR3 length equals 14 residues. Germline assignment: CDR1 SGHRS and CDR2 YFSETQ. CDR3 amino acids: CASSLISGTYEQYF. In nucleotides, the CDR3 is TGCGCCAGCAGCTTGATCAGCGGTACCTACGAGCAGTACTTC. Full variable domain (rest looked up from reference TRBV5-1 and TRBJ2-7): KAGVTQTPRYLIKTRGQQVTLSCSPISGHRSVSWYQQTPGQGLQFLFEYFSETQRNKGNFPGRFSGRQFSNSRSEMNVSTLELGDSALYLCASSLISGTYEQYFGPGTRLTVT.

In this sample, this clonotype turned up many times. This chain joins TRBV5-1 and TRBJ2-5; 11 bases agree with TRBD2. CDR3 length: 16 residues. The ends lost 0 bases at V and 2 bases at J; junction bases unmatched: 3. Germline V gene lookup returns CDR1 SGHRS and CDR2 YFSETQ. The CDR3: CASSLVLAGGQETQYF. The CDR3 DNA reads TGCGCCAGCAGCTTGGTGCTAGCGGGGGGACAAGAGACCCAGTACTTC.

This clonotype was seen once. This chain uses TRBV5-6 with TRBJ1-4, with no clear D. V lost 2 bases, J lost 5 bases, and 16 bases lay in between. The CDR3 totals 16 residues. The germline V gene has CDR1 SGHDT and CDR2 YYEEEE. The CDR3, as DNA: TGTGCCAGCAGCTTAAGGGTATCGGCGAGAAATGAAAAACTGTTTTTT. Translating it yields CASSLRVSARNEKLFF.

This clonotype was found a few times. The rearrangement links TRBV7-9 to TRBJ2-2; no reliable D call. CDR1 SEHNR and CDR2 FQNEAQ come from the germline V gene (reference sequence). V lost 2 bases and J lost 3, with 10 bases in between. The CDR3 extends over 15 amino acids. In DNA form, the CDR3 reads TGTGCCAGCAGCTTAAGGAGTTCGGACACCGGGGAGCTGTTTTTT. It codes for CASSLRSSDTGELFF. Based on the CDR3 plus reference TRBV7-9 and TRBJ2-2, the full variable domain is DTGVSQNPRHKITKRGQNVTFRCDPISEHNRLYWYRQTLGQGPEFLTYFQNEAQLEKSRLLSDRFSAERPKGSFSTLEIQRTEQGDSAMYLCASSLRSSDTGELFFGEGSRLTVL.

This clonotype showed up just a few times. The V call is TRBV12-3 or TRBV12-4, the J call TRBJ2-7; TRBD1 matches at 7 bases. The CDR3 is made up of 12 amino acids. Unmatched junction bases numbered 9, after V lost 5 bases and J lost 11 bases. For the CDR3, the DNA is TGTGCCAGCAGTCTTGGACAGGCGAGGGAGTACTTC. This gives the protein CASSLGQAREYF.